The 25 T cell receptor beta chains below were found in one sample sequenced in a study of cytomegalovirus exposure and HLA in healthy donors. Method: immunoSEQ multiplex PCR; TCRdb's copy keeps in-frame clones and lacks some. The sample includes about 83,000 clones, approximately 96% of them seen just once. Input material: PBMCs. The receptors were gathered from a woman between 18 and 29 years old in good health and CMV-seronegative.

This clone has only a few counts. The CDR3 here is CASSDGTSGSGEQFF. The CDR3 DNA reads TGTGCCAGCAGTGACGGGACTAGCGGGAGTGGTGAGCAGTTCTTC. The V gene is TRBV6-1, the J gene TRBJ2-1; 14 bases align to TRBD2. This CDR3 comprises 15 residues. Germline lookup yields CDR1 MNHNS and CDR2 SASEGT. The V gene end was trimmed by 3 bases and the J gene end by 9 bases; junction bases not matched to a gene: 4.

The V call is TRBV4-1, the J call TRBJ1-1; 8 bases are shared with TRBD1. The V segment lost 2 bases and the J segment 5 bases; nucleotides outside the gene matches: 7. Germline V CDR1 and CDR2: MGHRA, YSYEKL. The CDR3 length is 15 residues. In nucleotides, the CDR3 is TGCGCCAGCAGCCAATACCCGGACAGGGCTACTGAAGCTTTCTTT. Residues: CASSQYPDRATEAFF.

The chain couples TRBV14 to TRBJ2-3; D not certain. Trimming stripped 5 bases from V and 6 bases from J, with 9 bases between. The CDR3 covers 12 residues. CDR1 and CDR2 from the germline V gene are SGHDN and FVKESK. CDR3 protein: CASSSTHDTQYF. CDR3 bases: TGTGCCAGCAGCAGCACCCACGATACGCAGTATTTT.

The chain recombines TRBV6-1 with TRBJ1-2, with 7 bases matching TRBD1. Per germline, CDR1 MNHNS and CDR2 SASEGT. This CDR3 has 15 amino acids. With 4 bases clipped from V and 2 bases from J, the junction kept 7 bases outside the gene matches. CDR3 DNA: TGTGCCAGCAGTGGAGGGGACAGCTTGAACTATGGCTACACCTTC. Translated, it gives CASSGGDSLNYGYTF.

The V and J genes are TRBV10-1 and TRBJ2-2; a weak D match, TRBD2 (5 bases). The germline V and J ends were trimmed by 6 bases and 2 bases, with 10 bases remaining between them. CDR3 length: 14 amino acids. Germline assignment: CDR1 WNHNN and CDR2 SYGVQD (reference sequence). In nucleotides, the CDR3 is TGCGCCAGCAGGGACGGGGTTAACACCGGGGAGCTGTTTTTT. It encodes CASRDGVNTGELFF.

The chain recombines TRBV4-1 with TRBJ1-5, with D perhaps matching TRBD1 (5 bases). Germline loops: CDR1 MGHRA, CDR2 YSYEKL. The V end was cut by 1 base, the J end by 7 bases, with 17 bases between. The CDR3 length is 16 residues. The CDR3 spells CASSQGNWQGGQPQHF. The CDR3 DNA follows: TGCGCCAGCAGCCAAGGGAATTGGCAGGGCGGCCAGCCCCAGCATTTT.

The CDR3 region is CASSLVWLKNTGELFF. CDR3 DNA sequence: TGTGCCAGCAGCTTGGTTTGGCTTAAGAACACCGGGGAGCTGTTTTTT. V usage is TRBV5-8 and J usage is TRBJ2-2; D not certain. With 0 bases removed from V and 1 base from J, the gap between germline ends came to 10 bases. This CDR3 has 16 amino acids. Germline V gene lookup returns CDR1 SGHTS and CDR2 YDEGEE.

The rearrangement joins TRBV5-1 to TRBJ2-1, with D tentatively TRBD2 (6 bases). CDR1 and CDR2 from the germline V gene are SGHRS and YFSETQ. The CDR3 is 12 amino acids. Trimming shortened V by 3 bases and J by 10 bases, and 11 bases separated the two germline ends. The DNA of the CDR3 is TGCGCCAGCAGCTCGGGACTGCAGGAGCAGTTCTTC. This translates into CASSSGLQEQFF.

The V and J genes are TRBV5-1 and TRBJ1-2, with D possibly TRBD1 on 6 matching bases. Trimming cost V 0 bases and J 2 bases, with 17 bases left between them. Germline CDR1 SGHRS, CDR2 YFSETQ. The CDR3 has 17 residues. CDR3 loop: CASSLDIVATGNYGYTF. For the CDR3, the DNA is TGCGCCAGCAGCTTGGACATCGTTGCAACAGGGAACTATGGCTACACCTTC.

The V and J genes are TRBV28 and TRBJ2-7; 11 bases match TRBD2. Trimming took 2 bases from V and 6 from J; bases not matched to a gene: 15. Germline V CDR1 and CDR2: MDHEN, SYDVKM. This CDR3 contains 18 residues. The CDR3 spells CASSLPPIISGRVFEQYF. For the CDR3, the DNA is TGTGCCAGCAGTTTACCACCTATTATTAGCGGGAGGGTGTTCGAGCAGTACTTC. The full variable domain, with the rest looked up from reference TRBV28 and TRBJ2-7, is DVKVTQSSRYLVKRTGEKVFLECVQDMDHENMFWYRQDPGLGLRLIYFSYDVKMKEKGDIPEGYSVSREKKERFSLILESASTNQTSMYLCASSLPPIISGRVFEQYFGPGTRLTVT.

This clone was detected once. This chain uses TRBV19 with TRBJ2-7; 7 nucleotides align to TRBD2. This CDR3 is built from 15 residues. The germline CDR1 and CDR2 sequences are LNHDA and SQIVND (reference sequence). V lost 7 bases, J lost 5 bases, and 14 bases stayed unmatched. As DNA, the CDR3 is TGTGCCAGTAAAAGACGCAGCGGGGAGACCAACGAGCAGTACTTC. As protein: CASKRRSGETNEQYF.

The J gene is TRBJ2-1, the V gene TRBV5-1; 12 bases line up with TRBD2. The trim removed 0 bases at V and 7 bases at J, leaving 17 bases unmatched. This CDR3 comprises 20 residues. From germline, CDR1 is SGHRS and CDR2 YFSETQ. CDR3 sequence: CASSLAVLAGGLWERNEQFF. The DNA for the CDR3 is TGCGCCAGCAGCTTGGCCGTACTAGCGGGAGGTTTGTGGGAAAGGAATGAGCAGTTCTTC.

The V call is TRBV7-9, the J call TRBJ1-1; D is ambiguous. Germline loops: CDR1 SEHNR, CDR2 FQNEAQ (reference sequence). The CDR3 is 17 amino acids. V was clipped by 3 bases and J by 1 base, with 18 bases between them. CDR3 region: CASSFIPTSRQNTEAFF. CDR3 DNA sequence: TGTGCCAGCAGCTTTATACCAACATCGAGACAGAACACTGAAGCTTTCTTT.

The V call is TRBV10-3, the J call TRBJ2-1; TRBD2 aligns across 10 bases. V lost 0 bases, J lost 0 bases, and 14 bases stayed unmatched. The CDR3 contains 21 residues. CDR1 is ENHRY and CDR2 is SYGVKD in the germline V gene. CDR3 sequence: CAISESTGASGRFSSYNEQFF. The CDR3 bases are TGTGCCATCAGTGAGTCGACAGGGGCTAGCGGGAGATTCAGCTCCTACAATGAGCAGTTCTTC.

This clone was detected once. The chain links TRBV6-1 to TRBJ2-7; TRBD1 agrees at 10 bases. This CDR3 contains 16 residues. Germline trimming cut 4 bases from V and 6 bases from J; bases unmatched to any gene: 12. CDR1 is MNHNS and CDR2 is SASEGT in the germline V gene. The CDR3 region is CASSGSGTGVFGEQYF. CDR3 coding DNA: TGTGCCAGCAGTGGATCCGGGACAGGGGTGTTTGGCGAGCAGTACTTC.

The chain uses TRBV11-3 and TRBJ2-7; TRBD1 might be the D (6 bases). V lost 6 bases to trimming and J lost 2 bases, with 8 bases between them. Looked up from germline, CDR1 is SGHNT and CDR2 is YENEEA. CDR3 length equals 12 residues. CDR3 coding DNA: TGTGCCAGCAGTACAGGGACCTACGAGCAGTACTTC. Protein product: CASSTGTYEQYF. The full variable domain, rest sourced from reference TRBV11-3 and TRBJ2-7, is EAGVVQSPRYKIIEKKQPVAFWCNPISGHNTLYWYLQNLGQGPELLIRYENEEAVDDSQLPKDRFSAERLKGVDSTLKIQPAELGDSAVYLCASSTGTYEQYFGPGTRLTVT.

The gene calls are TRBV15 and TRBJ1-5, with TRBD1 matching 10 bases. This CDR3 region has 16 residues. The V and J ends lost 2 bases and 5 bases, in that order; junction bases with no gene match: 6. Germline V gene data show CDR1 as LNHNV and CDR2 as YYDKDF (reference sequence). CDR3 DNA: TGTGCCACCAGCAGACAAGACAGGGGGCCGGATCAGCCCCAGCATTTT. This gives the protein CATSRQDRGPDQPQHF.

This clone showed up just once. V is TRBV5-1 and J is TRBJ2-7; TRBD2 matches 10 bases. Looked up from germline, CDR1 is SGHRS and CDR2 is YFSETQ. The CDR3 consists of 16 residues. V dropped 0 bases and J dropped 0; count of bases not matched to a gene: 3. The CDR3: CASSLDSSGSSYEQYF. The DNA for the CDR3 is TGCGCCAGCAGCTTGGACTCTAGCGGGAGCTCCTACGAGCAGTACTTC.

This clone appeared a single time. The gene calls are TRBV7-9 and TRBJ2-3; weak D call: TRBD2 (6 bases). Germline CDR1 is SEHNR and CDR2 is FQNEAQ (reference sequence). Deletions cut 2 bases from V and 2 bases from J, with 14 bases between. The CDR3 length is 16 residues. The CDR3 loop reads CASSLWEVFFTDTQYF. The CDR3 nucleotides are TGTGCCAGCAGCTTATGGGAGGTCTTTTTCACAGATACGCAGTATTTT. Complete variable domain (other parts from reference TRBV7-9 and TRBJ2-3): DTGVSQNPRHKITKRGQNVTFRCDPISEHNRLYWYRQTLGQGPEFLTYFQNEAQLEKSRLLSDRFSAERPKGSFSTLEIQRTEQGDSAMYLCASSLWEVFFTDTQYFGPGTRLTVL.

This clone was counted a single time. Germline and junction disagree at one end, which may indicate a read error. V is TRBV5-1 and J is TRBJ2-1; 7 nucleotides align to TRBD1. From germline, CDR1 is SGHRS and CDR2 YFSETQ. This CDR3 spans 16 amino acids. The CDR3 sequence: CASSLVGDSSDNEQFF. The CDR3 DNA sequence: TGCGCCAGCAGCTTGGTGGGGGACAGCAGTGACAATGAACAGTTCTTC.

The chain employs TRBV10-3 and TRBJ2-1, with TRBD2 identical over 9 bases. Looked up from germline, CDR1 is ENHRY and CDR2 is SYGVKD. CDR3 length equals 14 residues. Trimming cost V 7 bases and J 0 bases; bases outside gene matches: 1. CDR3 loop: CAINSGSSYNEQFF. The CDR3 bases are TGTGCCATCAATAGCGGGAGCTCCTACAATGAGCAGTTCTTC.

The genes are TRBV5-1 and TRBJ1-1, with 8 bases that match TRBD1. V was pared by 4 bases and J by 1 base, with 3 bases of the junction left unmatched. Germline CDR1 reads SGHRS; CDR2 reads YFSETQ. There are 14 residues in the CDR3. CDR3 sequence reads: CASSGGTGNTEAFF. CDR3 coding DNA: TGCGCCAGCAGCGGTGGGACAGGGAACACTGAAGCTTTCTTT.

The V gene is TRBV6-1, the J gene TRBJ1-2; D call uncertain. The V gene lost 2 bases and the J gene lost 2 bases, with 9 bases spanning the gap. CDR3 length equals 14 residues. Germline assignment: CDR1 MNHNS and CDR2 SASEGT. DNA of the CDR3: TGTGCCAGCAGTGAAACGAGCGGAAACTATGGCTACACCTTC. As protein: CASSETSGNYGYTF.

This rearrangement joins TRBV28 to TRBJ2-7; tentatively, D is TRBD2 (5 bases). V lost 6 bases and J 3 bases, leaving 18 bases between the germline ends. The CDR3 runs 15 residues. Germline-derived CDR1 and CDR2 are MDHEN and SYDVKM. The CDR3 loop is CASSPDGGLHYEQYF. CDR3 nucleotide sequence: TGTGCCAGCAGCCCAGATGGAGGACTCCACTACGAGCAGTACTTC.

This clone was recorded a few times. V and J are TRBV27 and TRBJ2-1, with 9 nucleotides matching TRBD1. CDR1 MNHEY and CDR2 SMNVEV come from the germline V gene (reference sequence). The CDR3 has 15 residues. With V trimmed by 4 bases and J by 2 bases, 3 bases remained unmatched. CDR3 in DNA: TGTGCCAGCAGTTCCGGGACAGGGCCCTACAATGAGCAGTTCTTC. Protein product: CASSSGTGPYNEQFF.